Following are 2 T cell receptor beta chains from one sample sequenced in a study of cytomegalovirus exposure and HLA in healthy donors. The PCR was carried out with 60 Vbeta primers and 13 Jbeta primers. Generated by immunoSEQ multiplex PCR, the TCRdb table keeps only in-frame clones and is missing some. The sample carries 100,000 to 150,000 clones, about two thirds recorded once. Sequencing input: PBMCs. The receptors derive from a man under 40 in good health and CMV-seronegative.

The rearrangement joins TRBV5-1 to TRBJ2-1, with D possibly being TRBD1 (5 bases). In germline, CDR1 is SGHRS, CDR2 YFSETQ. The CDR3 runs to 14 residues. Trimming pared 0 bases from V and 5 bases from J, leaving 9 bases between. In nucleotides, the CDR3 is TGCGCCAGCAGCTTGGGGGGCAGAGACAATGAGCAGTTCTTC. Protein sequence: CASSLGGRDNEQFF.

The CDR3 region has the DNA TGCGCCAGCAGCTTGGGGCAGCGCTACGAGCAGTACTTC. Its translation is CASSLGQRYEQYF. V and J are TRBV5-1 and TRBJ2-7; D unclear. V was shortened by 0 bases and J by 3 bases, with 7 bases between the two germline ends. This CDR3 comprises 13 residues. CDR1 and CDR2 from the germline V gene are SGHRS and YFSETQ.